Presented here are 27 T cell receptor beta chains from one specimen sequenced in a study of blood T cell repertoires in COVID-19. TCRdb's table, derived via immunoSEQ multiplex PCR, lists solely in-frame clones and lacks some. Among over 150,000 clones, just under 90% were seen once, and the ten largest hold around 12%. The sequenced sample consisted of peripheral blood. These receptors originate from a woman in her seventies with COVID-19, enrolled during active disease.

The rearrangement links TRBV24-1 to TRBJ2-3; weak D call: TRBD2 (5 bases). The germline V gene has CDR1 KGHDR and CDR2 SFDVKD. V lost 1 base and J lost 5, with 18 bases in between. CDR3 length: 17 amino acids. CDR3 nucleotides: TGTGCCACCAGTGATTTTTTTATCGGGGATTCCGTAGATACGCAGTATTTT. Its protein product is CATSDFFIGDSVDTQYF.

This chain uses TRBV7-2 with TRBJ1-5; tentatively, D is TRBD1 (5 bases). The length of the CDR3 is 15 residues. CDR1 and CDR2 from the germline V gene are SGHTA and FQGNSA. V dropped 2 bases and J dropped 0 bases, with 8 bases sitting between them. The DNA for the CDR3 is TGTGCCAGCAGCTTAAGGGGACTTAGCAATCAGCCCCAGCATTTT. It codes for CASSLRGLSNQPQHF. Drawing the rest from reference TRBV7-2 and TRBJ1-5, the complete variable domain is GAGVSQSPSNKVTEKGKDVELRCDPISGHTALYWYRQSLGQGLEFLIYFQGNSAPDKSGLPSDRFSAERTGGSVSTLTIQRTQQEDSAVYLCASSLRGLSNQPQHFGDGTRLSIL.

The chain has TRBV14 and TRBJ2-1; a possible D gene is TRBD2 (6 bases). CDR1 is SGHDN, CDR2 FVKESK, per germline. Trimming took off 5 bases at V and 4 bases at J, with 21 bases between the two ends. The CDR3 covers 17 residues. The CDR3 region has the DNA TGTGCCAGCAGCACCTACCGGGACTTCCAGCGATACAATGAGCAGTTCTTC. This encodes CASSTYRDFQRYNEQFF.

This chain connects TRBV5-4 to TRBJ2-3, with a weak D call TRBD2 (5 bases). V gave up 2 bases and J gave up 4 bases, with 8 bases separating them. Per the germline V gene, CDR1 is SGHNT and CDR2 is YYREEE (reference sequence). This CDR3 is built from 13 residues. The CDR3 DNA follows: TGTGCCAGCAGCTTTACGGGATCAGATACGCAGTATTTT. This translates into CASSFTGSDTQYF.

This CDR3 reads CASSLGEEQYF. In DNA, the CDR3 is TGTGCCAGCAGCTTAGGGGAGGAACAGTACTTC. The V and J genes are TRBV7-9 and TRBJ2-7, with D possibly matching TRBD2 (6 bases). This CDR3 spans 11 amino acids. The V and J ends lost 1 base and 10 bases respectively, with 8 bases between them. The germline CDR1 and CDR2 sequences are SEHNR and FQNEAQ (reference sequence).

The chain is built from TRBV5-1 and TRBJ1-1, with a possible D match to TRBD1 (6 bases). V lost 0 bases, J lost 4 bases, and 10 bases lay in between. This CDR3 has 14 residues. Germline V gene lookup returns CDR1 SGHRS and CDR2 YFSETQ. CDR3 coding DNA: TGCGCCAGCAGCTTGGATGGGGGCAGCACTGAAGCTTTCTTT. Protein product: CASSLDGGSTEAFF.

The rearrangement joins TRBV7-2 to TRBJ1-2; 9 bases are a match to TRBD1. J lost 6 bases, V lost 6 bases, and 11 bases had no gene match. This CDR3 has 15 residues. In germline, CDR1 is SGHTA, CDR2 FQGNSA. The CDR3 region is CASSYYRDRVDGYTF. The DNA for the CDR3 is TGTGCCAGCAGTTACTACCGGGACAGGGTTGATGGCTACACCTTC.

The gene calls are TRBV10-3 and TRBJ2-5, with a tentative D call TRBD2 (6 bases). The V gene lost 4 bases and the J gene lost 4 bases, with 19 bases spanning the gap. The length of the CDR3 is 16 residues. Per the germline V gene, CDR1 is ENHRY and CDR2 is SYGVKD. The CDR3 nucleotides are TGTGCCATCAGTGGTTCGCGGGGCGGTATGGTAGAGACCCAGTACTTC. It translates to CAISGSRGGMVETQYF.

The chain combines TRBV5-6 with TRBJ1-3; the match to TRBD1 covers 8 bases. Germline-derived CDR1 and CDR2 are SGHDT and YYEEEE. The CDR3 runs 15 residues. V lost 1 base, J lost 2 bases, and 2 bases stayed unmatched. The CDR3 spells CASSLRTGTGNTIYF. CDR3 nucleotide sequence: TGTGCCAGCAGCTTGAGGACAGGGACTGGAAACACCATATATTTT.

V usage is TRBV19 and J usage is TRBJ2-1; 10 bases match TRBD2. V trimming: 10 bases; J trimming: 8 bases; junction bases outside the gene matches: 11. The germline gives CDR1 LNHDA, CDR2 SQIVND (reference sequence). The CDR3 runs to 14 residues. The CDR3 coding sequence is TGTGCCACGGAGGCTAGCGGGAGAGGCTATGAGCAGTTCTTC. It specifies CATEASGRGYEQFF.

This clone has just one count. V is TRBV6-5 and J is TRBJ2-5, with 7 bases matching TRBD2. The CDR3 loop spans 11 amino acids. CDR1 is MNHEY, CDR2 SVGAGI, per germline. Trimming removed 8 bases from V and 4 bases from J; junction bases left unmatched: 1. The CDR3 DNA is TGTGCCAGCGGGAGGGGAGAGACCCAGTACTTC. Translating gives CASGRGETQYF.

The chain carries TRBV30 and TRBJ1-4; D unresolved. Looked up from germline, CDR1 is GTSNPN and CDR2 is SVGIG (reference sequence). Trimming shortened V by 2 bases and J by 5 bases, and 3 bases separated the two germline ends. The CDR3 sequence is 11 residues long. The CDR3 nucleotides read TGTGCCTGGAGTCCGAATGAAAAACTGTTTTTT. Amino acids: CAWSPNEKLFF.

This clone showed up just once. The chain joins TRBV28 to TRBJ2-7, with a tentative D call TRBD1 (6 bases). V was pared by 4 bases and J by 2 bases, with 15 bases between. The length of the CDR3 is 15 residues. CDR1 and CDR2 (germline): MDHEN, SYDVKM. This CDR3 reads CASSSARDIAYEQYF. CDR3 nucleotides: TGTGCCAGCAGTTCGGCCCGGGACATAGCCTACGAGCAGTACTTC.

This clone came up once. Other DNA sequences in this specimen translate into the identical CDR3. CDR3 sequence reads: CASSTGQGNQPQHF. In nucleotides, the CDR3 is TGTGCCAGTAGTACGGGACAGGGCAATCAGCCCCAGCATTTT. This chain joins TRBV19 and TRBJ1-5; 8 nucleotides agree with TRBD1. Germline V gives CDR1 LNHDA, CDR2 SQIVND (reference sequence). The CDR3 runs 14 residues. With 4 bases clipped from V and 2 bases from J, the junction kept 1 base outside the gene matches. Together with reference TRBV19 and TRBJ1-5, the CDR3 gives the full variable domain: DGGITQSPKYLFRKEGQNVTLSCEQNLNHDAMYWYRQDPGQGLRLIYYSQIVNDFQKGDIAEGYSVSREKKESFPLTVTSAQKNPTAFYLCASSTGQGNQPQHFGDGTRLSIL.

The chain uses TRBV15 and TRBJ2-5, with D possibly matching TRBD1 (6 bases). V shed 4 bases and J shed 5 bases, with 17 bases lying between them. The germline gives CDR1 LNHNV, CDR2 YYDKDF (reference sequence). The CDR3 is made up of 15 amino acids. The CDR3 coding sequence is TGTGCCACCAGCACAGGGGAGTCTGGTGCGGAGACCCAGTACTTC. Protein product: CATSTGESGAETQYF.

The rearrangement uses TRBV11-3 and TRBJ1-1; a possible D gene is TRBD1 (6 bases). The CDR3 is 15 amino acids. The germline V gene has CDR1 SGHNT and CDR2 YENEEA. Between the trimmed V and J ends, which lost 3 bases and 2 bases, there was a span of 13 bases. This CDR3 is CASSFRGQPNTEAFF. The CDR3 DNA is TGTGCCAGCAGCTTTCGGGGACAACCAAACACTGAAGCTTTCTTT.

V is TRBV19 and J is TRBJ1-2, with D unresolved. The CDR3 has 12 residues. Per germline, CDR1 LNHDA and CDR2 SQIVND (reference sequence). Trimming took 5 bases from V and 4 from J, leaving 8 bases between them. The CDR3, as DNA: TGTGCCAGTAGTCCCGACACCTATGGCTACACCTTC. Its translation: CASSPDTYGYTF.

In its sample, this clone was seen once. The V call is TRBV2, the J call TRBJ1-4; 9 nucleotides match TRBD1. The germline V gene encodes CDR1 SNHLY and CDR2 FYNNEI. CDR3 length equals 16 residues. V trimming: 5 bases; J trimming: 11 bases; junction bases outside the gene matches: 15. The CDR3 reads CASSKSNRDRERKLFF. In DNA, the CDR3 is TGTGCCAGCAGTAAGAGCAACCGGGACAGGGAAAGGAAACTGTTTTTT.

The rearrangement joins TRBV11-1 to TRBJ1-1; D possibly corresponds to TRBD1 (5 bases). This CDR3 is built from 15 residues. The ends were cut back, 0 bases at V and 1 base at J, with 9 bases in the middle. The V gene's germline CDR1 is SGHAT and CDR2 FQDESV (reference sequence). The CDR3 spells CASSLALQGNTEAFF. The CDR3 DNA is TGTGCCAGCAGCTTAGCGCTTCAGGGGAACACTGAAGCTTTCTTT.

The CDR3 region is CATSRDPPSTNEKLFF. The CDR3 DNA follows: TGTGCCACCAGCAGAGACCCCCCATCAACTAATGAAAAACTGTTTTTT. V usage is TRBV15 and J usage is TRBJ1-4, with no clear D. V lost 0 bases, J lost 0 bases, and 8 bases lay in between. Germline CDR1 is LNHNV and CDR2 is YYDKDF (reference sequence). CDR3 length: 16 amino acids.

The CDR3 coding sequence is TGTGCCAGCAGCGCCTTAGCGGGAGCCCAACAAGAGACCCAGTACTTC. This encodes CASSALAGAQQETQYF. The J gene is TRBJ2-5, the V gene TRBV2, with TRBD2 matching over 9 bases. Trimming at V came to 6 bases and at J to 2 bases, leaving 10 bases not matched to a gene. The germline V gene has CDR1 SNHLY and CDR2 FYNNEI. The CDR3 has 16 amino acids. The complete variable domain, with remaining parts taken from reference TRBV2 and TRBJ2-5, reads EPEVTQTPSHQVTQMGQEVILRCVPISNHLYFYWYRQILGQKVEFLVSFYNNEISEKSEIFDDQFSVERPDGSNFTLKIRSTKLEDSAMYFCASSALAGAQQETQYFGPGTRLLVL.

V and J are TRBV6-5 and TRBJ2-7, with 8 bases matching TRBD2. Unmatched junction bases numbered 8, after V lost 8 bases and J lost 5 bases. The CDR3 has 13 residues. Germline loops: CDR1 MNHEY, CDR2 SVGAGI. CDR3 sequence: CASRGGVTDEQYF. CDR3 nucleotide sequence: TGTGCCAGCCGGGGGGGGGTTACCGACGAGCAGTACTTC.

The J gene is TRBJ2-2, the V gene TRBV7-2; TRBD1 matches 9 bases. Germline V gives CDR1 SGHTA, CDR2 FQGNSA. The length of the CDR3 is 15 residues. Trimming took 3 bases from V and 4 from J; bases not matched to a gene: 3. The CDR3 region has the DNA TGTGCCAGCAGCTTCCAGACAGGGGGCACCGGGGAGCTGTTTTTT. Residues: CASSFQTGGTGELFF.

The gene calls are TRBV27 and TRBJ2-7; 7 nucleotides line up with TRBD1. Germline V gene data show CDR1 as MNHEY and CDR2 as SMNVEV (reference sequence). The CDR3 spans 13 residues. The V segment lost 5 bases and the J segment 4 bases; nucleotides outside the gene matches: 5. The CDR3 DNA is TGTGCCAGCAGTCGTACGACAGGGTACGAGCAGTACTTC. It is translated as CASSRTTGYEQYF.

This chain connects TRBV6-1 to TRBJ1-3; D uncertain. Germline V CDR1 and CDR2: MNHNS, SASEGT. The ends were cut back, 3 bases at V and 0 bases at J, with 9 bases in the middle. The CDR3 is 15 residues long. The CDR3 region has the DNA TGTGCCAGCAGTGAGAACAGCTTCTCTGGAAACACCATATATTTT. It codes for CASSENSFSGNTIYF.

The V and J genes are TRBV6-7 and TRBJ1-1; D is undetermined. TRBV6-7 is an ORF, and what it does is uncertain. The length of the CDR3 is 11 residues. Trimming cost V 2 bases and J 8 bases, with 6 bases left between them. The CDR3 bases are TGTGCCAGCAGTTACGTTGGCGAAGCTTTCTTT. Translation gives CASSYVGEAFF.

V usage is TRBV7-6 and J usage is TRBJ1-1; 12 bases are shared with TRBD1. The CDR3 length is 15 residues. The germline CDR1 and CDR2 sequences are SGHVS and FNYEAQ. J lost 6 bases, V lost 6 bases, and 8 bases had no gene match. The CDR3 reads CASRAIGTGGPEAFF. The DNA of the CDR3 is TGTGCCAGCAGGGCTATAGGGACAGGGGGCCCTGAAGCTTTCTTT.